Listed here is a single T cell receptor beta chain. Sequencing was performed with immunoSEQ multiplex PCR; in TCRdb, only in-frame clones are kept and a portion is missing. In the table there are roughly 2.5 million clones, more than 90% of which are singletons. These data originate in a study of shared clonotypes between healthy human individuals. The TCR comes from a man aged 18 to 29 in good health. Sequencing was carried out using naive CD4+ T cells sorted from blood. Noted subset: CD45RA+ positively selected.

CDR3 loop: CASSRRERDTQYF. CDR3 in DNA: TGTGCCAGCAGTAGACGGGAGCGGGATACGCAGTATTTT. The V call is TRBV6-5, the J call TRBJ2-3; maybe TRBD2 (6 bases). Looked up from germline, CDR1 is MNHEY and CDR2 is SVGAGI. V lost 5 bases and J 6 bases, leaving 12 bases between the germline ends. The CDR3 contains 13 residues.